One TCR beta chain is described in this entry. The antigen remains undetermined. V was trimmed by 1 base and J by 1 base, leaving 10 bases between them. Germline V gene data show CDR1 as LNHNV and CDR2 as YYDKDF (reference sequence). There are 15 residues in the CDR3. This entry is derived from a study of cytomegalovirus exposure and HLA in healthy donors. In the PCR, 60 Vbeta and 13 Jbeta primers were used. Assay used: immunoSEQ multiplex PCR; TCRdb lists only in-frame clones, some missing. The data contain 150,000 to 200,000 clones, around 84% of them seen just once; the ten biggest clones take up around 6%. Study-level points and caveats: TCR beta sequences reportedly predicted the HLA-A and HLA-B alleles of most subjects accurately.

The TCR sequence derives from a man between 50 and 59 years old in good health and CMV-seropositive. This chain connects TRBV15 to TRBJ1-1, with D possibly being TRBD1 (6 bases). Sequenced input: PBMCs. The CDR3 nucleotides read TGTGCCACCAGCAGAGGGGAGACAGGGAACACTGAAGCTTTCTTT. It encodes CATSRGETGNTEAFF.